These 24 T cell receptor beta chains came from one sample sequenced in a study of blood T cell repertoires in COVID-19. Clones were read by immunoSEQ multiplex PCR, and TCRdb kept only the in-frame ones, dropping some. The sample has about 70,000 clones, 65% to 80% seen once. Specimen: peripheral blood. These receptors were obtained from a woman aged 80 or over with active or convalescent COVID-19.

This chain joins TRBV7-2 and TRBJ2-2, with a possible D match to TRBD1 (5 bases). With 2 bases removed from V and 5 bases from J, the gap between germline ends came to 18 bases. Germline CDR1 and CDR2: SGHTA and FQGNSA. CDR3 length equals 17 residues. As DNA, the CDR3 is TGTGCCAGCAGCTTAAATCGAGGCCAGGGATTGACCGGGGAGCTGTTTTTT. This encodes CASSLNRGQGLTGELFF.

This rearrangement joins TRBV28 to TRBJ2-5; a possible D gene is TRBD2 (7 bases). This CDR3 contains 14 residues. The V and J ends lost 5 bases and 3 bases respectively, with 13 bases between them. Germline V gives CDR1 MDHEN, CDR2 SYDVKM. DNA for the CDR3: TGTGCCAGCAGTCACAGGGACTACAAAGAGACCCAGTACTTC. This encodes CASSHRDYKETQYF.

This clone showed up just a few times. DNA for the CDR3: TGTGCCAGTAGTATTGGGACGGACAGGGGCGTGAACACTGAAGCTTTCTTT. The encoded protein is CASSIGTDRGVNTEAFF. The chain uses TRBV19 and TRBJ1-1; TRBD1 aligns across 9 bases. V gave up 3 bases and J gave up 0 bases; unmatched junction bases: 8. CDR3 length: 17 amino acids. From germline, CDR1 is LNHDA and CDR2 SQIVND (reference sequence).

V gene TRBV2 combines with J gene TRBJ2-5; 7 bases agree with TRBD2. The CDR3 extends over 11 amino acids. CDR1 is SNHLY, CDR2 FYNNEI, per germline. V shed 8 bases and J 5 bases; nucleotides not matched to a gene: 2. The CDR3 DNA follows: TGTGCCAGCCTCGGGGGGGAGACCCAGTACTTC. It yields the protein CASLGGETQYF.

There are a few counts of this clone. The V gene is TRBV2, the J gene TRBJ1-1; tentatively, D is TRBD1 (5 bases). The CDR3 length is 14 residues. The V end lost 3 bases, the J end lost 2 bases, and 10 bases lay between the germline ends. The germline gives CDR1 SNHLY, CDR2 FYNNEI. CDR3 sequence: CASSDGGLNTEAFF. For the CDR3, the DNA is TGTGCCAGCAGTGATGGGGGACTCAACACTGAAGCTTTCTTT. Supplemented by reference TRBV2 and TRBJ1-1, the full variable domain reads EPEVTQTPSHQVTQMGQEVILRCVPISNHLYFYWYRQILGQKVEFLVSFYNNEISEKSEIFDDQFSVERPDGSNFTLKIRSTKLEDSAMYFCASSDGGLNTEAFFGQGTRLTVV.

This chain uses TRBV4-3 with TRBJ1-5; maybe TRBD1 (5 bases). Germline V gene data show CDR1 as LGHNA and CDR2 as YSLEER. With 0 bases removed from V and 5 bases from J, the gap between germline ends came to 23 bases. CDR3 size: 19 residues. DNA of the CDR3: TGCGCCAGCAGCCAAGATCTAGGGGCGGGATGGAGTAGTTATCAGCCCCAGCATTTT. Amino acid sequence: CASSQDLGAGWSSYQPQHF.

In its sample, this clone was seen a few times. V is TRBV18 and J is TRBJ2-3; possible D gene TRBD1, 6 bases. The CDR3 runs to 13 residues. V lost 5 bases and J lost 2, with 8 bases in between. Germline loops: CDR1 KGHSH, CDR2 LQKENI. CDR3 residues: CASSRGFTDTQYF. In DNA form, the CDR3 reads TGTGCCAGCTCAAGGGGGTTCACAGATACGCAGTATTTT. Supplemented by reference TRBV18 and TRBJ2-3, the full variable domain reads NAGVMQNPRHLVRRRGQEARLRCSPMKGHSHVYWYRQLPEEGLKFMVYLQKENIIDESGMPKERFSAEFPKEGPSILRIQQVVRGDSAAYFCASSRGFTDTQYFGPGTRLTVL.

This CDR3 reads CASSFTLQGLTYEQYF. The CDR3 DNA is TGTGCCAGCAGTTTCACACTACAGGGGCTCACCTACGAGCAGTACTTC. This chain links TRBV28 with TRBJ2-7; 7 bases are a match to TRBD1. Germline CDR1 is MDHEN and CDR2 is SYDVKM. The J segment lost 2 bases and the V segment lost 3 bases, leaving 10 bases of the junction unmatched. CDR3 size: 16 residues.

The J gene is TRBJ2-1, the V gene TRBV9; 14 nucleotides align to TRBD2. The CDR3 loop spans 16 amino acids. Germline CDR1 SGDLS, CDR2 YYNGEE. Losses at the gene ends were 2 bases for V and 9 bases for J; bases not matched to a gene: 7. The CDR3 bases are TGTGCCAGCAGCGTCGACGGGACTAGCGGGGGCACTGAGCAGTTCTTC. This gives the protein CASSVDGTSGGTEQFF.

On this clone itself: Sequence at one end of the junction differs from germline and may be a read error. The CDR3 region has the DNA TGTGCCAGCAGCGTAGGTGAGGGGGCTTACAGTGAGCAGTTCTTC. Its translation: CASSVGEGAYSEQFF. The J gene is TRBJ2-1, the V gene TRBV9; 7 bases map to TRBD1. Germline loops: CDR1 SGDLS, CDR2 YYNGEE. The CDR3 consists of 15 residues.

The CDR3 loop reads CASSPTTEGTEAFF. The CDR3 DNA sequence: TGTGCCAGCAGCCCGACGACGGAGGGGACTGAAGCTTTCTTT. The V gene is TRBV13, the J gene TRBJ1-1, with a possible D match to TRBD1 (5 bases). The V gene's germline CDR1 is PRHDT and CDR2 FYEKMQ (reference sequence). Trimming cost V 5 bases and J 5 bases, with 15 bases left between them. The CDR3 runs 14 residues.

This chain connects TRBV19 to TRBJ1-4, with 10 bases aligning to TRBD1. CDR1 is LNHDA and CDR2 is SQIVND in the germline V gene (reference sequence). V lost 3 bases, J lost 8 bases, and 3 bases stayed unmatched. The CDR3 has 14 amino acids. The CDR3 DNA reads TGTGCCAGTAGTATCCCGACAGGGGGCGAAAAACTGTTTTTT. Amino acid sequence: CASSIPTGGEKLFF.

This chain connects TRBV30 to TRBJ2-7, with 11 bases lining up with TRBD2. Germline CDR1 GTSNPN, CDR2 SVGIG (reference sequence). This CDR3 is 16 amino acids long. With V trimmed by 0 bases and J by 5 bases, 9 bases remained unmatched. This CDR3 is CAWSVIGTSGGHEQYF. The CDR3 bases are TGTGCCTGGAGTGTAATCGGAACTAGCGGGGGACACGAGCAGTACTTC.

The chain couples TRBV30 to TRBJ1-2; D possibly corresponds to TRBD1 (6 bases). CDR1 and CDR2 from the germline V gene are GTSNPN and SVGIG (reference sequence). Trimming removed 2 bases at V and 6 bases at J, with 13 bases between. The CDR3 has 13 amino acids. CDR3 sequence: CAWSTTGYNGYTF. The CDR3 DNA sequence: TGTGCCTGGAGTACAACAGGGTATAATGGCTACACCTTC.

The CDR3: CASSSGISYEQYF. CDR3 nucleotide sequence: TGCGCCAGCAGCTCCGGGATCTCCTACGAGCAGTACTTC. V and J are TRBV5-1 and TRBJ2-7, with D possibly TRBD2 on 5 matching bases. Germline V gene sequence: CDR1 SGHRS, CDR2 YFSETQ. V gave up 3 bases and J gave up 0 bases, with 7 bases separating them. This CDR3 comprises 13 residues.

The chain is built from TRBV27 and TRBJ2-1; D uncertain. The germline V and J ends were trimmed by 7 bases and 9 bases, with 22 bases remaining between them. The CDR3 runs 15 residues. Per germline, CDR1 MNHEY and CDR2 SMNVEV (reference sequence). CDR3 DNA sequence: TGTGCCAGCACCCCGCCCGGCGGCCAAGGAATTGAGCAGTTCTTC. Amino acid sequence: CASTPPGGQGIEQFF.

The chain combines TRBV5-6 with TRBJ2-7; TRBD2 is a possible D gene (6 bases). CDR1 and CDR2 (germline): SGHDT, YYEEEE. Between the trimmed V and J ends, which lost 4 bases and 6 bases, there was a span of 20 bases. This CDR3 comprises 15 residues. The CDR3: CASSPRGTWGVEQYF. The CDR3 DNA follows: TGTGCCAGCAGCCCGCGGGGCACTTGGGGGGTCGAGCAGTACTTC.

This chain joins TRBV19 and TRBJ2-4; tentative D call: TRBD1 (5 bases). V lost 4 bases and J 1 base, leaving 14 bases between the germline ends. Germline V CDR1 and CDR2: LNHDA, SQIVND (reference sequence). The CDR3 covers 16 residues. The CDR3 loop is CASSKEGVGAKNIQYF. DNA for the CDR3: TGTGCCAGTAGTAAGGAAGGGGTTGGGGCCAAAAACATTCAGTACTTC.

The chain combines TRBV7-9 with TRBJ1-1, with TRBD1 as a possible D gene (5 bases). Trimming left V 5 bases short and J 1 base short, with 14 bases between. Germline values: CDR1 SEHNR, CDR2 FQNEAQ (reference sequence). The CDR3 sequence is 15 residues long. The CDR3 sequence is CASSNYQGPNTEAFF. The DNA of the CDR3 is TGTGCCAGCAGCAACTACCAGGGCCCGAACACTGAAGCTTTCTTT.

In its sample, this clone was seen many times. The chain joins TRBV4-3 to TRBJ2-6; D perhaps matches TRBD2 (6 bases). With 0 bases removed from V and 2 bases from J, the gap between germline ends came to 8 bases. The V gene's germline CDR1 is LGHNA and CDR2 YSLEER. CDR3 length equals 16 residues. The CDR3 is CASSQDGGAGANVLTF. The CDR3 region has the DNA TGCGCCAGCAGCCAAGACGGAGGGGCTGGGGCCAACGTCCTGACTTTC.

A remark on this clone: This CDR3 is also generated by other DNA sequences in the sample. The V and J genes are TRBV5-1 and TRBJ2-5; TRBD1 matches 7 bases. Trimming took 5 bases from V and 1 from J; bases not matched to a gene: 2. Germline CDR1 and CDR2: SGHRS and YFSETQ. The CDR3 spans 13 residues. The CDR3 DNA reads TGCGCCAGCAGTAGGGACAGCCAAGAGACCCAGTACTTC. It specifies CASSRDSQETQYF.

The chain is built from TRBV7-2 and TRBJ2-3; 9 nucleotides match TRBD2. The CDR3 covers 17 residues. J was trimmed by 4 bases and V by 0 bases; bases with no gene match: 8. The germline V gene encodes CDR1 SGHTA and CDR2 FQGNSA. Written as DNA, the CDR3 is TGTGCCAGCAGCTTAGCGCAGGCGGGGGGGCGCGCAGATACGCAGTATTTT. It specifies CASSLAQAGGRADTQYF. Based on the CDR3 plus reference TRBV7-2 and TRBJ2-3, the full variable domain is GAGVSQSPSNKVTEKGKDVELRCDPISGHTALYWYRQSLGQGLEFLIYFQGNSAPDKSGLPSDRFSAERTGGSVSTLTIQRTQQEDSAVYLCASSLAQAGGRADTQYFGPGTRLTVL.

This clone was detected only once. The rearrangement uses TRBV27 and TRBJ2-2; TRBD1 matches at 7 bases. CDR1 and CDR2 (germline): MNHEY, SMNVEV (reference sequence). The length of the CDR3 is 16 residues. Germline trimming cut 1 base from V and 5 bases from J; bases unmatched to any gene: 7. CDR3 nucleotides: TGTGCCAGCAGTTTATATGGGGCAGGGGGAACCGGGGAGCTGTTTTTT. Translating gives CASSLYGAGGTGELFF.

The chain is built from TRBV19 and TRBJ2-5; TRBD1 aligns across 10 bases. Trimming removed 5 bases from V and 1 base from J; junction bases left unmatched: 4. The CDR3 has 15 amino acids. Germline CDR1 is LNHDA and CDR2 is SQIVND (reference sequence). The DNA for the CDR3 is TGTGCCAGTAGTTCCAGGACAGGGGGCCAAGAGACCCAGTACTTC. This translates into CASSSRTGGQETQYF.